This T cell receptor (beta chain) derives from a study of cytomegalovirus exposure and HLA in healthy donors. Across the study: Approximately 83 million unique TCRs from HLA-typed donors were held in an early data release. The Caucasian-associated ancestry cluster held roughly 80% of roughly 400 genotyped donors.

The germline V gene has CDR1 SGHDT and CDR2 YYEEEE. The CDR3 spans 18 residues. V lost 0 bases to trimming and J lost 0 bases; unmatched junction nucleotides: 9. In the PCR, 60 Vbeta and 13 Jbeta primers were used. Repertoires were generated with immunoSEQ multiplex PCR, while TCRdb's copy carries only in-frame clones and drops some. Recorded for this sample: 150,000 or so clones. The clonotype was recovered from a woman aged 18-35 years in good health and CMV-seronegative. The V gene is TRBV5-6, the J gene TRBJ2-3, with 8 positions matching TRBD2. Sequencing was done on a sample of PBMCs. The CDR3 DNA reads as TGTGCCAGCAGCTTGGCTGGACTAGCTACCCTTAGCACAGATACGCAGTATTTT. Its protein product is CASSLAGLATLSTDTQYF. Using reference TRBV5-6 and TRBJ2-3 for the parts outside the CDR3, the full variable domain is DAGVTQSPTHLIKTRGQQVTLRCSPKSGHDTVSWYQQALGQGPQFIFQYYEEEERQRGNFPDRFSGHQFPNYSSELNVNALLLGDSALYLCASSLAGLATLSTDTQYFGPGTRLTVL.